This T cell receptor (beta chain) was sequenced for a study of prognosis after radiotherapy for stage I lung cancer. Looking at the study overall: Post-radiotherapy, distant metastases were observed in a few patients (median around seven months), whereas no significant progression was observed in over 13.

Genomic DNA was subjected to two-round multiplex PCR for amplification of TCR beta CDR3. Every TRBV and TRBJ gene had its own specific primer in first-round PCR. TCRdb ran MiXCR on the multiplex PCR reads and lists one entry per CDR3 protein. The sample holds around 16,000 distinct CDR3 sequences; around 42% are singletons and the top ten take about two fifths. The CDR3 has 14 residues. The germline V gene has CDR1 LNHDA and CDR2 SQIVND (reference sequence). Between the trimmed V and J ends, which lost 6 bases and 4 bases, there was a span of 16 bases. This specimen consisted of PBMCs, obtained before or after stereotactic body radiation therapy (not recorded which). This clonotype was obtained from a donor over 45 with non-small cell lung cancer. This chain links TRBV19 with TRBJ2-7, with D tentatively TRBD2 (5 bases). CDR3 in amino acids: CASSAEGRKYEQYF. The CDR3, as DNA: TGTGCCAGTAGCGCCGAGGGCAGGAAGTACGAGCAGTACTTC.